This paragraph reports one TCR beta chain. The antigen remains undetermined. The read gets to within 3 residues of the CDR3 end, and the germline J gene fills in the rest. This specimen comes from a study of T cell clonality in common variable immunodeficiency. V was trimmed by 4 bases and J by 0 bases, leaving 18 bases between them. This CDR3 is 17 amino acids long. Germline values: CDR1 LNHDA, CDR2 SQIVND (reference sequence). Clones were read by immunoSEQ multiplex PCR, and TCRdb kept only the in-frame ones, dropping some. This sample has fewer than 30,000 clones, each found more than once. Replacement immunoglobulin had been given to every CVID subject for at least one year. Study-wide findings and caveats: Fewer TCRbeta clones were shared among CVID subjects than controls. In common variable immunodeficiency, TCR beta chains reportedly carried fewer deletions and N-nucleotide insertions.

The sample taken for sequencing was peripheral blood mononuclear cells. The chain carries TRBV19 and TRBJ1-1; tentative D call: TRBD1 (6 bases). This clonotype was obtained from a human donor with common variable immunodeficiency. CDR3 bases read: TGTGCCAGTAGTAGAGAGCAGGGGAGGGGGATGAACACTGAA. Its protein is CASSREQGRGMNTE. From start to end, the CDR3 is CASSREQGRGMNTEAFF.